This TCR beta chain was retrieved from a study of T cell responses to AZD1222 COVID-19 vaccine. Second-dose intervals of approximately 4 or approximately 12 weeks were pooled. General study results and limits: Regions 160-218 and 743-854 dominated among vaccine-associated CD4 TCRs spanning spike. Clonal diversity was possibly underestimated, and white British individuals and females predominated among donors.

This CDR3 has 13 amino acids. Trimming stripped 1 base from V and 8 bases from J, with 9 bases between. CDR1 is SGHAT, CDR2 FQNNGV, per germline. Details on this clone: The antigen is undetermined.

TCRdb keeps only in-frame clones here, not all; method: immunoSEQ multiplex PCR. The sample shows hundreds of thousands of clones, almost 95% of them seen only once. This sequence originates from an adult who received the AZD1222 COVID-19 vaccine. This material consisted of peripheral blood, taken 28 days after the second AZD1222 dose. This rearrangement joins TRBV11-2 to TRBJ1-5; D unresolved. The CDR3 nucleotides read TGTGCCAGCAGCTTAGGTGTGAGTGAGCCCCAGCATTTT. This sequence encodes CASSLGVSEPQHF.